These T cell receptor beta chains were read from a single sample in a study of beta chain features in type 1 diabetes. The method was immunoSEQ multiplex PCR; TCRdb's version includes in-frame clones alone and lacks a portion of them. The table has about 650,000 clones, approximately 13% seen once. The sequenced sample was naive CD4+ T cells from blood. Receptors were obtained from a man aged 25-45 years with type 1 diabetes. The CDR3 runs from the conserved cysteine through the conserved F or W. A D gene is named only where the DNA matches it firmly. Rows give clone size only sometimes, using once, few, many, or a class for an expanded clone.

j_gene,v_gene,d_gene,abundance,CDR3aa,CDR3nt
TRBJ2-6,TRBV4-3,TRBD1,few,CASSQEVDRALAGANVLTF,TGCGCCAGCAGCCAAGAAGTGGACAGGGCTCTCGCTGGGGCCAACGTCCTGACTTTC
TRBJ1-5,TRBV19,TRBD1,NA,CASSPTGVQPQHF,TGTGCCAGTAGTCCGACAGGGGTACAGCCCCAGCATTTT
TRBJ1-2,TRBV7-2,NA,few,CASSFRQGDGYTF,TGTGCCAGCAGCTTTCGGCAAGGGGATGGCTACACCTTC
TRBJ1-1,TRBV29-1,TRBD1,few,CSVGQTGPTEAFF,TGCAGCGTCGGCCAGACAGGGCCGACTGAAGCTTTCTTT
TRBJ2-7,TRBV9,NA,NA,CASSVGHSSYEQYF,TGTGCCAGCAGCGTAGGTCACAGCTCCTACGAGCAGTACTTC
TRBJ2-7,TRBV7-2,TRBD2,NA,CASSLEGTRYYEQYF,TGTGCCAGCAGCTTAGAAGGGACTAGATACTACGAGCAGTACTTC
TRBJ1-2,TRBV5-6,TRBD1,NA,CASSSDGRGLGYTF,TGTGCCAGCAGCTCGGATGGCAGGGGGCTTGGCTACACCTTC
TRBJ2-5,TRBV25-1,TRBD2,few,CASSEYDLAGGYQETQYF,TGTGCCAGCAGTGAATATGATCTAGCGGGGGGTTATCAAGAGACCCAGTACTTC
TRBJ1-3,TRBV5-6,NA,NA,CASSLTGNTIYF,TGTGCCAGCAGCCTGACTGGAAACACCATATATTTT
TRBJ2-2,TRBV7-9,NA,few,CASSSPGSSDTGELFF,TGTGCCAGCAGCTCCCCCGGGAGCAGCGACACCGGGGAGCTGTTTTTT
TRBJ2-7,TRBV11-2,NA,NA,CASSLDPRGAYEQYF,TGTGCCAGCAGCTTAGATCCCAGGGGGGCCTACGAGCAGTACTTC
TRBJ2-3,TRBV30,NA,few,CAWSIQVGTDTQYF,TGTGCCTGGAGTATACAGGTCGGCACAGATACGCAGTATTTT
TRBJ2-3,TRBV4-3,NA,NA,CASSQRSDWLSTDTQYF,TGCGCCAGCAGCCAACGATCTGATTGGCTCAGCACAGATACGCAGTATTTT
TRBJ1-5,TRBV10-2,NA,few,CASSLDRINQPQHF,TGCGCCAGCAGTTTGGACAGAATTAATCAGCCCCAGCATTTT
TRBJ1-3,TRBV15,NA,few,CATSRDLRAAASGNTIYF,TGTGCCACCAGCAGAGATCTACGGGCGGCCGCCTCTGGAAACACCATATATTTT
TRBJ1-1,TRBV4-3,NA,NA,CASSRSTGRGATEAFF,TGCGCCAGCAGCCGTTCAACAGGGAGAGGTGCTACTGAAGCTTTCTTT
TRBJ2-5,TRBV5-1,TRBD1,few,CASSSGQGRETQYF,TGCGCCAGCAGCTCAGGACAGGGTCGAGAGACCCAGTACTTC
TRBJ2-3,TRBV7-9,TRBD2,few,CASTLGRGGTDTQYF,TGTGCCAGCACCCTTGGGCGGGGGGGCACAGATACGCAGTATTTT
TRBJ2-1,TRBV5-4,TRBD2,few,CASSPGLAGSSYNEQFF,TGTGCCAGCAGCCCAGGACTAGCGGGGAGCTCCTACAATGAGCAGTTCTTC
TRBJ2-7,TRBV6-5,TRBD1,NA,CASSYGTGLEQYF,TGTGCCAGCAGCTACGGGACAGGGCTCGAGCAGTACTTC
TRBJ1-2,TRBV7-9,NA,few,CASSLGGTQWYGYTF,TGTGCCAGCAGCTTAGGTGGCACCCAATGGTATGGCTACACCTTC
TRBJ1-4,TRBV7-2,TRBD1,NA,CASSALGTAGEKLFF,TGTGCCAGCAGCGCACTCGGGACAGCGGGGGAAAAACTGTTTTTT
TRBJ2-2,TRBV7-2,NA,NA,CASSLEVFPGAKNTGELFF,TGTGCCAGCAGCTTAGAAGTCTTTCCGGGGGCTAAAAACACCGGGGAGCTGTTTTTT
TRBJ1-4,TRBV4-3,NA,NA,CASSQENLNEKLFF,TGCGCCAGCAGCCAAGAAAACCTTAATGAAAAACTGTTTTTT
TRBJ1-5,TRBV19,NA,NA,CASSQDRNNQPQHF,TGTGCCAGTAGTCAGGACAGAAACAATCAGCCCCAGCATTTT
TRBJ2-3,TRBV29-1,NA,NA,CSVRELADTQYF,TGCAGCGTTCGGGAGTTAGCAGATACGCAGTATTTT
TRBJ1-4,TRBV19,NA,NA,CASSIVGGYGTNEKLFF,TGTGCCAGTAGTATAGTCGGGGGATACGGAACTAATGAAAAACTGTTTTTT
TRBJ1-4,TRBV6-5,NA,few,CATWSGRGEKLFF,TGTGCCACCTGGTCCGGGCGAGGTGAAAAACTGTTTTTT
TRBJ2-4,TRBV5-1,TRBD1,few,CASSFMGQGLAKNIQYF,TGCGCCAGCAGCTTTATGGGACAGGGCTTAGCCAAAAACATTCAGTACTTC
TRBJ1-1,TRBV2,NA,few,CASTDVGTEAFF,TGTGCCAGCACGGACGTGGGGACTGAAGCTTTCTTT
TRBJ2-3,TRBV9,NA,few,CASKSDRPTDTQYF,TGTGCCAGCAAGTCGGACCGACCAACAGATACGCAGTATTTT
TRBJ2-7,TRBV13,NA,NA,CASSLRLSSYEQYF,TGTGCCAGCAGCTTACGTTTGAGCTCCTACGAGCAGTACTTC